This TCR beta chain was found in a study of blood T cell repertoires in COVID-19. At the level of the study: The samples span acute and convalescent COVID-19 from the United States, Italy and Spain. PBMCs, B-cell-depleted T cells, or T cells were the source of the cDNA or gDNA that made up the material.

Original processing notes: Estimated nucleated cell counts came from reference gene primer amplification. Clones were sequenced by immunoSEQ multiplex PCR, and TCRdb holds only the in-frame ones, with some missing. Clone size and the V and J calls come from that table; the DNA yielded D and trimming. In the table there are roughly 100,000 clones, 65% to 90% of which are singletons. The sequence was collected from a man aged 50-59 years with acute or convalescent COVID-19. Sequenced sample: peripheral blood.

CDR3 sequence (DNA): TGTGCCAGCAGCCCCATGGGAGTAACTAACTATGGCTACACCTTC. The encoded protein is CASSPMGVTNYGYTF. The chain carries TRBV7-6 and TRBJ1-2, with unresolved D. Looked up from germline, CDR1 is SGHVS and CDR2 is FNYEAQ. V dropped 5 bases and J dropped 0 bases, with 13 bases sitting between them. CDR3 size: 15 residues. The entire variable domain, with the rest obtained from reference TRBV7-6 and TRBJ1-2, is as follows: GAGVSQSPRYKVTKRGQDVALRCDPISGHVSLYWYRQALGQGPEFLTYFNYEAQQDKSGLPNDRFSAERPEGSISTLTIQRTEQRDSAMYRCASSPMGVTNYGYTFGSGTRLTVV.